This T cell receptor (beta chain) was obtained from a study of shared clonotypes between healthy human individuals. Data came from immunoSEQ multiplex PCR; TCRdb stores just in-frame clones and leaves some out. Of about 2.5 million clones in the sample, less than 95% were seen once. CDR1 and CDR2 from the germline V gene are SGHNT and YYREEE (reference sequence). The CDR3 has 14 amino acids. V lost 9 bases, J lost 1 base, and 15 bases lay in between. The sequencing sample was made of naive CD4+ T cells from PBMCs. Documented subset: CD45RA+ positively selected. The source is a man aged 18 to 35 in good health. Some clones in this sample may be carry-over from other donors' samples. This chain joins TRBV5-4 and TRBJ2-3; TRBD2 is a possible D gene (6 bases). The CDR3 sequence: CATRRAGGTDTQYF. CDR3 sequence (DNA): TGTGCCACTAGGAGGGCAGGAGGCACAGATACGCAGTATTTT.